The source of this T cell receptor (beta chain) is a study of blood T cell repertoires in COVID-19. Study-wide context: Nucleic acid was either cDNA or gDNA, and it came from T cells, B-cell-depleted T cells, or PBMCs.

The protocol was immunoSEQ multiplex PCR, while the TCRdb copy is restricted to in-frame clones and leaves out a portion. The table shows over 400,000 clones, with approximately 85% occurring only once. The germline V gene encodes CDR1 MNHEY and CDR2 SMNVEV (reference sequence). V lost 7 bases and J 10 bases, leaving 16 bases between the germline ends. The CDR3 covers 13 residues. V usage is TRBV27 and J usage is TRBJ1-4; weak D call: TRBD1 (5 bases). Sequenced input: peripheral blood. This sequence originates from a human donor in a cohort sampled during active COVID-19. The CDR3 sequence: CASIHPGGGKLFF. The CDR3 bases are TGTGCCAGCATCCACCCCGGGGGGGGAAAACTGTTTTTT.